What follows are 14 T cell receptor beta chains derived from one specimen sequenced in a study of OX40 agonist ivuxolimab in advanced cancers. This table comes from immunoSEQ multiplex PCR, and its TCRdb copy is limited to in-frame clones, with some not included. Among tens of thousands of clones listed, about 82% were seen once. The sample was CD4+ or CD8+ T cells sorted from blood, taken in a trial of the OX40 agonist ivuxolimab. The receptor source for this set is an adult with an advanced solid tumor such as melanoma, head and neck, liver or kidney cancer.

Only a few counts were recorded for this clone. The chain combines TRBV28 with TRBJ1-1; the D gene is possibly TRBD1 (5 bases). Germline V gives CDR1 MDHEN, CDR2 SYDVKM. There are 12 residues in the CDR3. Trimming shortened V by 3 bases and J by 7 bases, and 9 bases separated the two germline ends. DNA of the CDR3: TGTGCCAGCAGTTTGCAGGGAATTGAAGCTTTCTTT. The encoded protein is CASSLQGIEAFF. Full variable domain (remainder filled in from reference TRBV28 and TRBJ1-1): DVKVTQSSRYLVKRTGEKVFLECVQDMDHENMFWYRQDPGLGLRLIYFSYDVKMKEKGDIPEGYSVSREKKERFSLILESASTNQTSMYLCASSLQGIEAFFGQGTRLTVV.

The chain uses TRBV5-1 and TRBJ2-3, with 7 positions matching TRBD2. Germline V lookup: CDR1 SGHRS, CDR2 YFSETQ. The CDR3 is 15 residues long. J lost 0 bases, V lost 6 bases, and 7 bases had no gene match. CDR3 in amino acids: CASTPSGDSTDTQYF. The CDR3 nucleotides read TGCGCCAGCACCCCCAGCGGGGACAGCACAGATACGCAGTATTTT.

The chain carries TRBV12-5 and TRBJ2-7, with no clear D. V lost 4 bases, J lost 0 bases, and 16 bases lay in between. This CDR3 contains 16 residues. Germline CDR1 is LGHNT and CDR2 is FRNRAP. The CDR3 here is CASGSLNYQSSYEQYF. The CDR3 nucleotides read TGTGCTAGTGGTTCTCTCAATTACCAGAGCTCCTACGAGCAGTACTTC.

The rearrangement uses TRBV5-1 and TRBJ1-1; 10 bases agree with TRBD1. The trim removed 2 bases at V and 7 bases at J, leaving 5 bases unmatched. This CDR3 is built from 14 residues. Germline CDR1 and CDR2: SGHRS and YFSETQ. The CDR3: CASSFAGTGVEAFF. For the CDR3, the DNA is TGCGCCAGCAGCTTTGCCGGGACAGGGGTTGAAGCTTTCTTT.

The V call is TRBV5-1, the J call TRBJ1-2; TRBD1 matches at 8 bases. After removal of 5 bases from V and 6 bases from J, the junction contained 6 bases not matched to a gene. Per germline, CDR1 SGHRS and CDR2 YFSETQ. CDR3 length: 13 amino acids. The CDR3 is CASSLDRVHGYTF. The CDR3 DNA follows: TGCGCCAGCAGTCTGGACAGGGTCCATGGCTACACCTTC.

The V gene is TRBV19, the J gene TRBJ2-1; perhaps TRBD2 as D (6 bases). In germline, CDR1 is LNHDA, CDR2 SQIVND (reference sequence). The CDR3 length is 14 residues. V was trimmed by 3 bases and J by 10 bases, leaving 16 bases between them. CDR3 DNA: TGTGCCAGTAGTATCGGGGGTCGGGACCCGGAGCAGTTCTTC. This encodes CASSIGGRDPEQFF.

In its sample, this clone was seen once. V gene TRBV27 combines with J gene TRBJ2-7, with D possibly called TRBD1 or TRBD2 (6 bases each). V was trimmed by 6 bases and J by 3 bases, leaving 18 bases between them. The CDR3 has 15 amino acids. Germline CDR1 reads MNHEY; CDR2 reads SMNVEV (reference sequence). The chain's CDR3 is CASSRLGGKGYEQYF. The CDR3 nucleotides are TGTGCCAGCAGCCGACTGGGGGGCAAGGGCTACGAGCAGTACTTC.

Here the CDR3 DNA reads TGTGCCAGTTCCAAGACAGCGTCTAACTATGGCTACACCTTC. Amino acids: CASSKTASNYGYTF. This chain links TRBV19 with TRBJ1-2; D is possibly TRBD1 (5 bases). Trimming stripped 8 bases from V and 0 bases from J, with 13 bases between. In germline, CDR1 is LNHDA, CDR2 SQIVND (reference sequence). This CDR3 is 14 amino acids long.

This chain links TRBV5-6 with TRBJ2-1; 8 bases are a match to TRBD2. V gave up 0 bases and J gave up 3 bases; unmatched junction bases: 5. Per germline, CDR1 SGHDT and CDR2 YYEEEE. This CDR3 contains 16 residues. The CDR3 here is CASSLAGRGDYNEQFF. CDR3 DNA: TGTGCCAGCAGCTTGGCCGGGCGGGGGGACTACAATGAGCAGTTCTTC.

The chain has TRBV9 and TRBJ2-1; 12 bases are shared with TRBD2. The CDR3 has 15 residues. Germline V gene lookup returns CDR1 SGDLS and CDR2 YYNGEE. V gave up 3 bases and J gave up 3 bases; unmatched junction bases: 1. CDR3 nucleotides: TGTGCCAGCAGCGCTAGCGGGGGGGACTACAATGAGCAGTTCTTC. This gives the protein CASSASGGDYNEQFF. Using reference TRBV9 and TRBJ2-1 for the parts outside the CDR3, the full variable domain is DSGVTQTPKHLITATGQRVTLRCSPRSGDLSVYWYQQSLDQGLQFLIQYYNGEERAKGNILERFSAQQFPDLHSELNLSSLELGDSALYFCASSASGGDYNEQFFGPGTRLTVL.

J is TRBJ2-3 and V is TRBV27, with 8 bases identical to TRBD2. V dropped 4 bases and J dropped 6; count of bases not matched to a gene: 12. There are 16 residues in the CDR3. In germline, CDR1 is MNHEY, CDR2 SMNVEV (reference sequence). CDR3 protein: CASSSPSGGPGDTQYF. The CDR3, as DNA: TGTGCCAGCAGTTCCCCCAGCGGGGGCCCAGGGGATACGCAGTATTTT.

This chain connects TRBV27 to TRBJ2-7, with a weak D call TRBD1 (5 bases). Deletions cut 3 bases from V and 2 bases from J, with 14 bases between. Per germline, CDR1 MNHEY and CDR2 SMNVEV (reference sequence). The CDR3 contains 15 residues. The DNA of the CDR3 is TGTGCCAGCAGTTTTTCCAGGCAGGGCCCCTACGAGCAGTACTTC. Its translation: CASSFSRQGPYEQYF.

CDR3 residues: CASRGQGARTDTQYF. CDR3 in DNA: TGTGCCAGCAGGGGACAGGGGGCTCGCACAGATACGCAGTATTTT. J is TRBJ2-3 and V is TRBV2; 12 nucleotides agree with TRBD1. Germline CDR1 is SNHLY and CDR2 is FYNNEI. V lost 6 bases and J lost 1; bases outside the gene matches: 2. The CDR3 consists of 15 residues.

CDR3 DNA sequence: TGTGCCATCAGTGAGTCGGGGACAGACAATCAGCCCCAGCATTTT. Its protein is CAISESGTDNQPQHF. V gene TRBV10-3 combines with J gene TRBJ1-5; 7 positions agree with TRBD1. J lost 3 bases, V lost 0 bases, and 2 bases had no gene match. CDR1 is ENHRY and CDR2 is SYGVKD in the germline V gene. This CDR3 contains 15 residues.